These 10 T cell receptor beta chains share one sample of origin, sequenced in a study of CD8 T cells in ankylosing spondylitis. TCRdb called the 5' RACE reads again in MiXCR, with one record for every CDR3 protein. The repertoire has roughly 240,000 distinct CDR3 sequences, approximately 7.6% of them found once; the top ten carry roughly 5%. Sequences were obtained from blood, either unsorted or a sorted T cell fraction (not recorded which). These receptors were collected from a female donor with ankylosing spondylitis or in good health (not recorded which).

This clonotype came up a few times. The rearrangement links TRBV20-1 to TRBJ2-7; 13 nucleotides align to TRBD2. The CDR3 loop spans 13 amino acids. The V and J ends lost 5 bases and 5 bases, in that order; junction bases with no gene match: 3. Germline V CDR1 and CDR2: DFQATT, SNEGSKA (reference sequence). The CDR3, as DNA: TGCAGTGCTCCCGGACTAGCGGGAGACGAGCAGTACTTC. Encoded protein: CSAPGLAGDEQYF.

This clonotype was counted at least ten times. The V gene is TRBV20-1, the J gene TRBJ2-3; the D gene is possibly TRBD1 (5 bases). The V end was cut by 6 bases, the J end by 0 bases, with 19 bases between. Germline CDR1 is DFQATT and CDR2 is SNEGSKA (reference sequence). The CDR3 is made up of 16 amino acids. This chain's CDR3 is CSASPPQGGSTDTQYF. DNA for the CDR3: TGCAGTGCAAGCCCCCCCCAGGGTGGGAGCACAGATACGCAGTATTTT.

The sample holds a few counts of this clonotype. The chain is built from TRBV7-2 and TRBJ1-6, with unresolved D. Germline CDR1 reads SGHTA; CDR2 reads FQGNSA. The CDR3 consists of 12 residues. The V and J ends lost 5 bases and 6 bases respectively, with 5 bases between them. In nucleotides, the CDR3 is TGTGCCAGCAGCCCTCGTAATTCACCCCTCCACTTT. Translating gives CASSPRNSPLHF. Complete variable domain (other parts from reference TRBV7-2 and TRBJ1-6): GAGVSQSPSNKVTEKGKDVELRCDPISGHTALYWYRQSLGQGLEFLIYFQGNSAPDKSGLPSDRFSAERTGGSVSTLTIQRTQQEDSAVYLCASSPRNSPLHFGNGTRLTVT.

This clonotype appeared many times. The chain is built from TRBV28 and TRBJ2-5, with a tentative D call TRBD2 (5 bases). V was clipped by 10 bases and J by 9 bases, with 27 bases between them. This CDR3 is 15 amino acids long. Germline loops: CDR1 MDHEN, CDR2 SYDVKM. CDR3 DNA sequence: TGTGCCACTGCTACTGGGAGCGGCCAGCCTCGGGCCCAGTACTTC. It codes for CATATGSGQPRAQYF.

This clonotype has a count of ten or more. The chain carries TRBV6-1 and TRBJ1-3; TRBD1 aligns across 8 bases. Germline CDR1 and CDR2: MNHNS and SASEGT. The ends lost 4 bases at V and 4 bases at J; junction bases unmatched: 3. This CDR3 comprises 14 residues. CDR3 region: CASSAQGAGNTIYF. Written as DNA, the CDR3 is TGTGCCAGCAGTGCCCAGGGGGCGGGAAACACCATATATTTT.

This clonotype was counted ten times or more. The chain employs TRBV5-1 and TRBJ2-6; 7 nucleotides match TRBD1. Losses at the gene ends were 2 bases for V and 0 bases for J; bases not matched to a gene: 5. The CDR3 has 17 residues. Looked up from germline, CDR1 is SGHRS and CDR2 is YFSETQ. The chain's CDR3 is CASSLGGGRSGANVLTF. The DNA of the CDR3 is TGCGCCAGCAGCTTAGGGGGCGGCCGCTCTGGGGCCAACGTCCTGACTTTC.

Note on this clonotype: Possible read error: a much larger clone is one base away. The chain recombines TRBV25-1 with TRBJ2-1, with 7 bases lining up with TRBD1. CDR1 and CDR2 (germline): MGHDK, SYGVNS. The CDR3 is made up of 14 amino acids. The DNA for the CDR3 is TGTGCCAACAGTACCCGGACAGGAAAGAGTGAGCAGTTCTTC. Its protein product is CANSTRTGKSEQFF.

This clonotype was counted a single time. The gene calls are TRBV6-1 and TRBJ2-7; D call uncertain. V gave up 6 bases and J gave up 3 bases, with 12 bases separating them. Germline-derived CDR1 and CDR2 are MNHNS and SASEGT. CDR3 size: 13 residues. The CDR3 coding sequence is TGTGCCAGCAGCCTACACAAGGGCTACGAGCAGTACTTC. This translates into CASSLHKGYEQYF.

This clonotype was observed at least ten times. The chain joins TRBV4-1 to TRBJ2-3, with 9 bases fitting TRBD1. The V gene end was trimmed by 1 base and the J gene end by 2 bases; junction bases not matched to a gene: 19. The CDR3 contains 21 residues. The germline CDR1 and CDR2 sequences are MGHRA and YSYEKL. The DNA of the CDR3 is TGCGCCAGCAGCCAAGCGCCCTCCGGGACAGGGATTGGGACACACACAGATACGCAGTATTTT. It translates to CASSQAPSGTGIGTHTDTQYF.

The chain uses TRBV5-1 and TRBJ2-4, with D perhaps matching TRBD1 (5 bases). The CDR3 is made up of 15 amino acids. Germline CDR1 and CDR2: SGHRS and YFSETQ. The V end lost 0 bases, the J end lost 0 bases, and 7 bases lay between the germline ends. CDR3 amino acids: CASSLGGRAKNIQYF. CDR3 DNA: TGCGCCAGCAGCTTGGGGGGCAGAGCCAAAAACATTCAGTACTTC.